Below are 22 T cell receptor beta chains sequenced from a single sample in a study of T cell repertoires in cytomegalovirus infection. Each CDR3 protein gets one entry after TCRdb re-called the reads with MiXCR. The profile shows fewer than 550,000 distinct CDR3 sequences, around a quarter of them singletons. Sequenced: PBMCs. Receptor source: a human donor in good health (CMV status not recorded). Some clones in this sample may be carry-over from other donors' samples.

The V call is TRBV7-9, the J call TRBJ2-1; D remains unclear. Between the trimmed V and J ends, which lost 0 bases and 10 bases, there was a span of 7 bases. Germline V gene data show CDR1 as SEHNR and CDR2 as FQNEAQ (reference sequence). The CDR3 contains 12 residues. The CDR3 sequence: CASSLARQEQFF. DNA for the CDR3: TGTGCCAGCAGCTTAGCGAGGCAGGAGCAGTTCTTC.

The table lists this clonotype with many counts. The chain is built from TRBV10-3 and TRBJ1-4, with a weak D call TRBD1 (6 bases). Germline CDR1 ENHRY, CDR2 SYGVKD. V was cut by 3 bases and J by 5 bases, with 16 bases left in between. The CDR3 runs to 16 residues. CDR3 region: CAISDSGQTSNEKLFF. CDR3 DNA sequence: TGTGCCATCAGTGATTCAGGACAGACGTCCAATGAAAAACTGTTTTTT.

The V gene is TRBV19, the J gene TRBJ2-3; D unresolved. This CDR3 has 15 amino acids. From germline, CDR1 is LNHDA and CDR2 SQIVND (reference sequence). V was clipped by 3 bases and J by 3 bases, with 13 bases between them. The CDR3 sequence: CASSIGWGFTDTQYF. CDR3 DNA sequence: TGTGCCAGTAGTATTGGCTGGGGATTTACAGATACGCAGTATTTT.

This clonotype was counted only a few times. Here the CDR3 reads CASSPNPQATNEKLFF. CDR3 DNA sequence: TGTGCCAGCAGCCCCAACCCACAGGCAACTAATGAAAAACTGTTTTTT. V usage is TRBV7-9 and J usage is TRBJ1-4; tentatively, D is TRBD1 (5 bases). The CDR3 consists of 16 residues. V dropped 5 bases and J dropped 0 bases, with 13 bases sitting between them. Germline assignment: CDR1 SEHNR and CDR2 FQNEAQ (reference sequence). Full variable domain (missing parts from reference TRBV7-9 and TRBJ1-4): DTGVSQNPRHKITKRGQNVTFRCDPISEHNRLYWYRQTLGQGPEFLTYFQNEAQLEKSRLLSDRFSAERPKGSFSTLEIQRTEQGDSAMYLCASSPNPQATNEKLFFGSGTQLSVL.

The chain recombines TRBV7-6 with TRBJ2-7; 7 nucleotides agree with TRBD1. This CDR3 spans 13 amino acids. V was pared by 6 bases and J by 4 bases, with 6 bases of the junction left unmatched. Germline V gene lookup returns CDR1 SGHVS and CDR2 FNYEAQ. CDR3 protein: CASRPPGGYEQYF. The CDR3 nucleotides are TGTGCCAGCAGGCCGCCAGGGGGATACGAGCAGTACTTC.

The chain links TRBV5-1 to TRBJ2-5, with D perhaps matching TRBD1 (6 bases). The CDR3 contains 14 residues. Trimming removed 4 bases from V and 4 bases from J, with 14 bases in between. In germline, CDR1 is SGHRS, CDR2 YFSETQ. As DNA, the CDR3 is TGCGCCAGCAGCAAGGACAGCCCCCGAGAGACCCAGTACTTC. It specifies CASSKDSPRETQYF.

The V call is TRBV28, the J call TRBJ2-3; 9 nucleotides line up with TRBD1. CDR3 size: 15 residues. J gave up 6 bases and V 4 bases, and 8 bases lay outside the gene matches. The germline gives CDR1 MDHEN, CDR2 SYDVKM. The CDR3 sequence is CASSSPRQGGDTQYF. The CDR3 bases are TGTGCCAGCAGTTCCCCGCGACAGGGGGGGGATACGCAGTATTTT. The complete variable domain, with remaining parts taken from reference TRBV28 and TRBJ2-3, reads DVKVTQSSRYLVKRTGEKVFLECVQDMDHENMFWYRQDPGLGLRLIYFSYDVKMKEKGDIPEGYSVSREKKERFSLILESASTNQTSMYLCASSSPRQGGDTQYFGPGTRLTVL.

The chain couples TRBV10-2 to TRBJ1-1, with TRBD1 identical over 9 bases. Losses at the gene ends were 8 bases for V and 4 bases for J; bases not matched to a gene: 8. This CDR3 contains 14 residues. CDR1 is WSHSY, CDR2 SAAADI, per germline. For the CDR3, the DNA is TGCGCCAGCCTGAACACAGGGGGCGTCACTGAAGCTTTCTTT. Residues: CASLNTGGVTEAFF.

This clonotype was counted only a few times. This rearrangement joins TRBV7-9 to TRBJ2-2; D gene uncertain. The V end was cut by 6 bases, the J end by 6 bases, with 14 bases between. Germline V lookup: CDR1 SEHNR, CDR2 FQNEAQ (reference sequence). The CDR3 totals 14 residues. The chain's CDR3 is CASSQWVQSGELFF. The CDR3 region has the DNA TGTGCCAGCAGTCAATGGGTGCAGTCCGGGGAGCTGTTTTTT.

This clonotype was detected a few times. The V call is TRBV7-6, the J call TRBJ2-5; D unresolved. V lost 2 bases and J lost 2, with 15 bases in between. Germline CDR1 SGHVS, CDR2 FNYEAQ. CDR3 size: 16 residues. The CDR3 nucleotides are TGTGCCAGCAGCTTATTTGGTGGGATGGGGCAAGAGACCCAGTACTTC. Protein product: CASSLFGGMGQETQYF.

The rearrangement uses TRBV19 and TRBJ1-2, with TRBD1 as a possible D gene (6 bases). In germline, CDR1 is LNHDA, CDR2 SQIVND (reference sequence). The CDR3 spans 12 residues. V was trimmed by 10 bases and J by 3 bases, leaving 12 bases between them. This chain's CDR3 is CATEGEDYGYTF. CDR3 DNA: TGTGCCACCGAGGGGGAGGACTATGGCTACACCTTC.

This rearrangement joins TRBV30 to TRBJ2-3; D is perhaps TRBD1 (6 bases). Trimming cost V 5 bases and J 8 bases, with 11 bases left between them. Germline V gene lookup returns CDR1 GTSNPN and CDR2 SVGIG (reference sequence). The CDR3 consists of 11 residues. The DNA of the CDR3 is TGTGCCTGGGCTCTAGGGGGTACGCAGTATTTT. This gives the protein CAWALGGTQYF.

The chain joins TRBV5-4 to TRBJ2-3; 8 bases align to TRBD1. Losses at the gene ends were 0 bases for V and 2 bases for J; bases not matched to a gene: 5. The CDR3 has 16 residues. CDR1 and CDR2 from the germline V gene are SGHNT and YYREEE (reference sequence). The DNA of the CDR3 is TGTGCCAGCAGCTTGGAGGCAGGGGGCAACACAGATACGCAGTATTTT. Translated: CASSLEAGGNTDTQYF. Full variable domain (outside the CDR3, taken from reference TRBV5-4 and TRBJ2-3): ETGVTQSPTHLIKTRGQQVTLRCSSQSGHNTVSWYQQALGQGPQFIFQYYREEENGRGNFPPRFSGLQFPNYSSELNVNALELDDSALYLCASSLEAGGNTDTQYFGPGTRLTVL.

This clonotype turned up a few times. J is TRBJ2-7 and V is TRBV7-2; tentatively, D is TRBD1 (6 bases). V lost 5 bases, J lost 0 bases, and 11 bases lay in between. The germline V gene has CDR1 SGHTA and CDR2 FQGNSA. The CDR3 sequence is 14 residues long. Written as DNA, the CDR3 is TGTGCCAGCAGCCGAAGGACAGACTCCTACGAGCAGTACTTC. Translating it yields CASSRRTDSYEQYF.

In this sample, this clonotype turned up a few times. The chain couples TRBV12-5 to TRBJ2-1, with D perhaps assigned TRBD1 or TRBD2 (5 bases each). Germline V gene sequence: CDR1 LGHNT, CDR2 FRNRAP. V was trimmed by 7 bases and J by 3 bases, leaving 19 bases between them. The CDR3 has 16 amino acids. CDR3 nucleotides: TGTGCTAGTGCCGGGACCACAACAACCCTCTACAATGAGCAGTTCTTC. Translation: CASAGTTTTLYNEQFF.

The rearrangement uses TRBV6-5 and TRBJ2-7; no clear D. The CDR3 contains 15 residues. Germline V CDR1 and CDR2: MNHEY, SVGAGI. The V end lost 2 bases, the J end lost 2 bases, and 13 bases lay between the germline ends. The CDR3 protein is CASSYSRSPTYEQYF. The CDR3 DNA is TGTGCCAGCAGTTACAGCAGGTCACCAACCTACGAGCAGTACTTC.

The CDR3 protein is CASGGPGTSMETQYF. The CDR3 nucleotides read TGTGCTAGTGGAGGGCCGGGAACCTCGATGGAGACCCAGTACTTC. The chain links TRBV12-5 to TRBJ2-5; weak D call: TRBD2 (5 bases). This CDR3 has 15 amino acids. The germline V gene encodes CDR1 LGHNT and CDR2 FRNRAP. Trimming shortened V by 6 bases and J by 5 bases, and 19 bases separated the two germline ends.

J is TRBJ2-1 and V is TRBV19; TRBD2 might be the D (5 bases). Germline values: CDR1 LNHDA, CDR2 SQIVND (reference sequence). This CDR3 spans 15 amino acids. Trimming pared 1 base from V and 5 bases from J, leaving 12 bases between. CDR3 region: CASSIGAGPDNEQFF. The CDR3 coding sequence is TGTGCCAGTAGTATAGGGGCGGGCCCTGACAATGAGCAGTTCTTC.

This clonotype was seen at least ten times. The V gene is TRBV12-3 or TRBV12-4, the J gene TRBJ1-5; perhaps TRBD1 as D (6 bases). V lost 3 bases and J 5 bases, leaving 8 bases between the germline ends. The CDR3 sequence is 13 residues long. For the CDR3, the DNA is TGTGCCAGCAGTTTGACAGGCTATCAGCCCCAGCATTTT. It translates to CASSLTGYQPQHF.

V is TRBV12-5 and J is TRBJ2-3, with D tentatively TRBD2 (5 bases). The CDR3 runs 14 residues. Trimming removed 6 bases from V and 2 bases from J, with 12 bases in between. Germline V gene sequence: CDR1 LGHNT, CDR2 FRNRAP. CDR3 loop: CASGPGVYTDTQYF. Here the CDR3 DNA reads TGTGCTAGTGGCCCCGGGGTTTACACAGATACGCAGTATTTT.

This clonotype was counted ten times or more. This chain connects TRBV7-6 to TRBJ2-3, with 10 bases lining up with TRBD1. The CDR3 has 16 amino acids. V dropped 5 bases and J dropped 4; count of bases not matched to a gene: 9. Germline assignment: CDR1 SGHVS and CDR2 FNYEAQ. The CDR3 DNA reads as TGTGCCAGCAGCCTAGGACAGGGGGGAAAAGCAGATACGCAGTATTTT. Translation gives CASSLGQGGKADTQYF. Together with reference TRBV7-6 and TRBJ2-3, the CDR3 gives the full variable domain: GAGVSQSPRYKVTKRGQDVALRCDPISGHVSLYWYRQALGQGPEFLTYFNYEAQQDKSGLPNDRFSAERPEGSISTLTIQRTEQRDSAMYRCASSLGQGGKADTQYFGPGTRLTVL.

This chain connects TRBV23-1 to TRBJ2-7; the D gene could be TRBD1 or TRBD2 (5 bases each). TRBV23-1 is given ORF status, its function remaining uncertain. The CDR3 sequence is 16 residues long. The V end lost 3 bases, the J end lost 3 bases, and 18 bases lay between the germline ends. The CDR3 spells CASSHLGPPKNYEQYV. Written as DNA, the CDR3 is TGCGCCAGCAGTCACCTGGGACCTCCGAAAAACTACGAGCAGTACGTC.